These 27 T cell receptor beta chains were sequenced from one sample in a study of T-cell reconstitution after alpha-beta-depleted transplantation in children (TCRdb year 2016). In light of the paper, this sample's treatment or condition label describes: allogeneic hematopoietic cell transplantation with graft depleted of TCRalphabeta T cells and CD19 B cells. The library was generated by PCR. TCRdb shows the sequencer as Illumina HiSeq 2500. To normalize quantification of the TCRbeta repertoire, the TCR libraries were built with molecular barcoding that relied on unique molecular identifiers. In-frame beta chains were kept once TCRdb had trimmed the public reads at Q25 with fastp and called clones with MiXCR. Rows are combined by CDR3 protein, so each entry shows the most common genes and DNA. Here the sample has around 580,000 distinct CDR3 sequences; roughly a quarter occur a single time. The ten largest make up under 45% of the sample.

This material consisted of PBMCs, taken before TCRalphabeta/CD19-depleted stem cell transplant. The receptors come from a boy less than two years old with Wiskott-Aldrich syndrome, due to receive a stem cell transplant.

The chain carries TRBV28 and TRBJ2-7, with D perhaps matching TRBD2 (6 bases). The CDR3 has 14 residues. CDR1 and CDR2 from the germline V gene are MDHEN and SYDVKM. Trimming left V 3 bases short and J 6 bases short, with 15 bases between. The CDR3 is CASSFMVIGGEQYF. The CDR3 coding sequence is TGTGCCAGCAGTTTTATGGTGATCGGGGGCGAGCAGTACTTC.

This clonotype occurred a few times. The V gene is TRBV12-3 or TRBV12-4, the J gene TRBJ2-2, with D possibly TRBD2 on 6 matching bases. V was pared by 3 bases and J by 4 bases, with 12 bases between. This CDR3 contains 15 residues. The CDR3 DNA reads as TGTGCCAGCAGTTTTGGGTTCGGGGGCACCGGGGAGCTGTTTTTT. It encodes CASSFGFGGTGELFF.

This clonotype was observed a handful of times. This chain uses TRBV21-1 with TRBJ2-1. TRBV21-1 is a documented pseudogene. The CDR3 has 15 amino acids. As DNA, the CDR3 is TGTGCCAGCAGCAGTGCGGAGAGCTCCTACAATGAGCAGTTCTTC. Protein product: CASSSAESSYNEQFF.

The chain employs TRBV27 and TRBJ2-7; 7 bases fit TRBD1. The CDR3 totals 15 residues. The J segment lost 6 bases and the V segment lost 5 bases, leaving 13 bases of the junction unmatched. Germline values: CDR1 MNHEY, CDR2 SMNVEV (reference sequence). CDR3 DNA: TGTGCCAGCAGTCCTCCCGGCAGGGGGTTTCGCGAGCAGTACTTC. Its translation is CASSPPGRGFREQYF.

The gene calls are TRBV7-4 and TRBJ2-1, with 10 bases fitting TRBD2. Trimming removed 5 bases from V and 6 bases from J; junction bases left unmatched: 13. The germline V gene has CDR1 SGHVT and CDR2 SQSDAQ. CDR3 size: 17 residues. CDR3 sequence reads: CASSHDRAGGPFNEQFF. The CDR3 DNA follows: TGTGCCAGCAGCCACGACCGAGCGGGAGGGCCGTTCAATGAGCAGTTCTTC.

This clonotype was recorded a few times. The chain links TRBV15 to TRBJ2-2, with D perhaps matching TRBD2 (6 bases). The CDR3 extends over 20 amino acids. Trimming stripped 1 base from V and 4 bases from J, with 25 bases between. Germline CDR1 and CDR2: LNHNV and YYDKDF (reference sequence). Written as DNA, the CDR3 is TGTGCCACCAGCAGAGGGGAATGGGGTCGGGGACGGAGGGTCACCGGGGAGCTGTTTTTT. Amino acids: CATSRGEWGRGRRVTGELFF. Full variable domain (remainder filled in from reference TRBV15 and TRBJ2-2): DAMVIQNPRYQVTQFGKPVTLSCSQTLNHNVMYWYQQKSSQAPKLLFHYYDKDFNNEADTPDNFQSRRPNTSFCFLDIRSPGLGDTAMYLCATSRGEWGRGRRVTGELFFGEGSRLTVL.

This clonotype appeared a few times. The chain joins TRBV20-1 to TRBJ1-4; D might be TRBD1 (6 bases). The CDR3 is 13 amino acids. Trimming took 4 bases from V and 4 from J, leaving 10 bases between them. Germline V gene data show CDR1 as DFQATT and CDR2 as SNEGSKA (reference sequence). CDR3 DNA sequence: TGCAGTGCTACCGACAGGAGTAATGAAAAACTGTTTTTT. The encoded protein is CSATDRSNEKLFF.

The chain joins TRBV18 to TRBJ2-7; weak D call: TRBD2 (5 bases). There are 16 residues in the CDR3. V gave up 4 bases and J gave up 0 bases, with 16 bases separating them. Per germline, CDR1 KGHSH and CDR2 LQKENI. In nucleotides, the CDR3 is TGTGCCAGCTCACGAAACGGGATAGGCAGCTCCTACGAGCAGTACTTC. Protein sequence: CASSRNGIGSSYEQYF.

This clonotype was seen a handful of times. CDR3 coding DNA: TGTGCCAGCAGATTCAGCGGGAACACCGGGGAGCTGTTTTTT. Protein sequence: CASRFSGNTGELFF. The chain uses TRBV5-4 and TRBJ2-2; possible D gene TRBD2, 5 bases. Trimming took off 5 bases at V and 1 base at J, with 9 bases between the two ends. The CDR3 runs to 14 residues. Germline V CDR1 and CDR2: SGHNT, YYREEE (reference sequence).

This clonotype was found many times. The junction does not match germline at one end; this may be a read error. J is TRBJ2-3 and V is TRBV5-1; D not resolved. This CDR3 has 13 amino acids. Germline assignment: CDR1 SGHRS and CDR2 YFSETQ. The CDR3 DNA sequence: TGTGCCAGCAGCTTAGTAAGCACAGATACGCAGTATTTT. Its translation is CASSLVSTDTQYF.

The V call is TRBV12-3 or TRBV12-4, the J call TRBJ2-1; D unclear. Trimming pared 5 bases from V and 14 bases from J, leaving 13 bases between. This CDR3 spans 11 amino acids. In DNA form, the CDR3 reads TGTGCCAGCAGTCGAGACTTAAGGGAGTTCTTC. Translated, it gives CASSRDLREFF.

J is TRBJ2-2 and V is TRBV29-1; 7 bases fit TRBD1. The V and J ends lost 5 bases and 0 bases, in that order; junction bases with no gene match: 3. This CDR3 spans 14 amino acids. The germline gives CDR1 SQVTM, CDR2 ANQGSEA. In DNA form, the CDR3 reads TGCAGCGTTCATCAGGGGGCGAACACCGGGGAGCTGTTTTTT. Encoded protein: CSVHQGANTGELFF.

The V gene is TRBV10-3, the J gene TRBJ1-1; possible D gene TRBD1, 5 bases. The germline V gene has CDR1 ENHRY and CDR2 SYGVKD. The V and J ends lost 2 bases and 6 bases respectively, with 7 bases between them. CDR3 length equals 12 residues. The chain's CDR3 is CAISERGAEAFF. DNA of the CDR3: TGTGCCATCAGTGAGAGGGGCGCTGAAGCTTTCTTT.

This clonotype was detected a few times. J is TRBJ1-1 and V is TRBV5-1; D is undetermined. In germline, CDR1 is SGHRS, CDR2 YFSETQ. This CDR3 is built from 13 residues. Trimming shortened V by 9 bases and J by 4 bases, and 16 bases separated the two germline ends. CDR3 sequence reads: CANPGTKITEAFF. Here the CDR3 DNA reads TGCGCCAACCCCGGAACCAAAATCACTGAAGCTTTCTTT.

The rearrangement uses TRBV5-1 and TRBJ1-1; D remains ambiguous. Trimming left V 5 bases short and J 3 bases short, with 17 bases between. The CDR3 loop spans 15 amino acids. Germline assignment: CDR1 SGHRS and CDR2 YFSETQ. This chain's CDR3 is CASRGYPFRDTEAFF. The CDR3 coding sequence is TGCGCCAGCAGAGGGTACCCCTTCCGGGACACTGAAGCTTTCTTT.

CDR3: CASSLAVSANTGELFF. The CDR3 bases are TGCGCCAGCAGCTTGGCCGTGAGCGCGAACACCGGGGAGCTGTTTTTT. This chain links TRBV5-1 with TRBJ2-2; D ambiguous. V was clipped by 0 bases and J by 0 bases, with 9 bases between them. This CDR3 is built from 16 residues. CDR1 SGHRS and CDR2 YFSETQ come from the germline V gene.

This clonotype was observed a handful of times. The rearrangement links TRBV5-5 to TRBJ1-1, with D unclear. The V gene lost 0 bases and the J gene lost 4 bases, with 7 bases spanning the gap. The CDR3 is 13 residues long. The germline V gene has CDR1 SGHKS and CDR2 YYEKEE (reference sequence). The CDR3 DNA sequence: TGTGCCAGCAGCTTGGACGGGATCACTGAAGCTTTCTTT. Translating it yields CASSLDGITEAFF.

V and J are TRBV27 and TRBJ1-4, with 10 bases aligning to TRBD1. The CDR3 has 13 amino acids. V lost 6 bases and J lost 11; bases outside the gene matches: 6. Germline loops: CDR1 MNHEY, CDR2 SMNVEV (reference sequence). The chain's CDR3 is CASRSGQGLKLFF. The CDR3 DNA sequence: TGTGCCAGCAGGTCGGGACAGGGGCTTAAACTGTTTTTT.

This clonotype appeared a few times. Compared with germline, one end of the junction differs, possibly owing to a read error. The V call is TRBV20-1, the J call TRBJ2-3; 11 bases are shared with TRBD2. There are 13 residues in the CDR3. Looked up from germline, CDR1 is DFQATT and CDR2 is SNEGSKA (reference sequence). The CDR3 sequence is CIARWLAGGTRYF. The CDR3 region has the DNA TGCATTGCTAGATGGCTAGCGGGAGGAACGCGCTATTTT.

The rearrangement joins TRBV12-3 or TRBV12-4 to TRBJ2-3; 14 bases are shared with TRBD2. The trim removed 5 bases at V and 1 base at J, leaving 5 bases unmatched. CDR3 size: 17 residues. Written as DNA, the CDR3 is TGTGCCAGCAGTGGGACTAGCGGGAGAGGAGGCACAGATACGCAGTATTTT. It is translated as CASSGTSGRGGTDTQYF.

This clonotype was seen a handful of times. This chain links TRBV11-2 with TRBJ2-1, with 9 bases that match TRBD2. Per germline, CDR1 SGHAT and CDR2 FQNNGV. Losses at the gene ends were 2 bases for V and 8 bases for J; bases not matched to a gene: 7. The CDR3 spans 15 residues. The CDR3 here is CASSLRLAGSDEQFF. The CDR3 nucleotides are TGTGCCAGCAGCTTACGGCTAGCGGGAAGCGATGAGCAGTTCTTC.

This sequence joins TRBV7-9 and TRBJ2-3; D not resolved. CDR3 length: 13 residues. Germline loops: CDR1 SEHNR, CDR2 FQNEAQ (reference sequence). Trimming took 1 base from V and 5 from J, leaving 7 bases between them. Here the CDR3 reads CASSLGSVDTQYF. CDR3 DNA sequence: TGTGCCAGCAGCTTAGGCAGTGTAGATACGCAGTATTTT. Variable domain in full (rest from reference TRBV7-9 and TRBJ2-3): DTGVSQNPRHKITKRGQNVTFRCDPISEHNRLYWYRQTLGQGPEFLTYFQNEAQLEKSRLLSDRFSAERPKGSFSTLEIQRTEQGDSAMYLCASSLGSVDTQYFGPGTRLTVL.

The rearrangement uses TRBV25-1 and TRBJ2-2; 12 bases match TRBD2. The germline V gene encodes CDR1 MGHDK and CDR2 SYGVNS. CDR3 size: 14 residues. V shed 6 bases and J 7 bases; nucleotides not matched to a gene: 3. CDR3 in amino acids: CASRASGRDGELFF. CDR3 bases: TGTGCCAGCAGGGCTAGCGGGAGGGACGGGGAGCTGTTTTTT.

The V and J genes are TRBV15 and TRBJ2-7; weak D call: TRBD1 (6 bases). Between the trimmed V and J ends, which lost 2 bases and 5 bases, there was a span of 13 bases. The CDR3 totals 14 residues. Germline CDR1 LNHNV, CDR2 YYDKDF (reference sequence). Here the CDR3 reads CATSRHRVGDEQYF. CDR3 bases: TGTGCCACCAGCAGACACAGGGTTGGAGACGAGCAGTACTTC.

This clonotype has only a few counts. V is TRBV9 and J is TRBJ2-5; perhaps TRBD2 as D (6 bases). Germline assignment: CDR1 SGDLS and CDR2 YYNGEE. CDR3 size: 14 residues. The V gene lost 0 bases and the J gene lost 7 bases, with 13 bases spanning the gap. CDR3 coding DNA: TGTGCCAGCAGCGTAGCGGTAGCGGAAGGGACCCAGTACTTC. Translation gives CASSVAVAEGTQYF.

This chain joins TRBV28 and TRBJ1-2, with D hard to call. Germline CDR1 reads MDHEN; CDR2 reads SYDVKM. The CDR3 extends over 13 amino acids. V was shortened by 4 bases and J by 2 bases, with 8 bases between the two germline ends. The CDR3 DNA reads as TGTGCCAGCAGTTCAACAATGAACTATGGCTACACCTTC. This sequence encodes CASSSTMNYGYTF.

This clonotype was counted between two and nine times. The rearrangement links TRBV6-1 to TRBJ1-6; D ambiguous. Germline values: CDR1 MNHNS, CDR2 SASEGT. V lost 6 bases and J lost 6, with 15 bases in between. CDR3 size: 15 residues. As DNA, the CDR3 is TGTGCCAGCAGCCGGAGACCGGGCGTTAATTCACCCCTCCACTTT. This codes for CASSRRPGVNSPLHF.